This T cell receptor (beta chain) derives from a study of blood T cell repertoires in COVID-19 (TCRdb year 2020). Looking at the study overall: Samples covering the acute and convalescent phases of COVID-19 were provided by collaborators in the United States, Italy and Spain. The prospective study material was composed of cDNA or gDNA derived from T cells, B-cell-depleted T cells, or PBMCs. The dataset comprised deeply sampled blood TCRbeta repertoires from subjects exposed to, actively infected with, or recovered from COVID-19. The repertoires were made available in a free public database intended to serve as a resource for research on the immune response to SARS-CoV-2. Samples came from the ongoing ImmuneRACE study (first 160 participants) plus 1,254 subjects from 6 global collaborators. The sample metadata nearly always contained a de-identified subject ID, COVID-19 status, age in years and sex. HLA class I and class II types, where available, came from metadata supplied by the sample provider rather than from assay-based typing. Beyond this particular receptor, the publication reports: Clinical and demographic metadata were provided uncurated, with the amount varying by source and participant.

On this clone itself: What antigen it recognizes has not been identified. No base quality values were provided; no much bigger clone lies one nucleotide off.

The immunoSEQ Assay, a bias-controlled multiplex PCR, was used to amplify TCRbeta CDR3 regions from genomic DNA. Per the original workflow: The number of nucleated cells in each sample was estimated from the amplification of reference gene primers within the assay. To quantify the absolute abundance of each unique TCRbeta CDR3 rearrangement, sequence reads were collapsed and filtered. For each sample, productive Simpson clonality was calculated by taking the square root of Simpson's diversity index across productive rearrangements. TCRdb provides this immuneACCESS table in a form limited to in-frame rearrangements. Some clones are lacking; in checked studies, under half of them reflect an unresolved V gene, and why the rest are absent is not known. The DNA gave D and trimming, while V, J and clone size come from that table. The sample table records about 300,000 clones; over 80% of these occur just once. The top ten hold about 1.6% of the sample.

Another Seattle source contributed samples from volunteer blood donors who had recovered from COVID-19. Each collaborating institution followed its own protocols to collect whole blood in K2EDTA tubes. Collaborator samples were shipped for TCRbeta analysis as frozen whole blood, isolated PBMCs, or DNA extracted from either sample type. V loses 3 bases of germline sequence and J loses 7 bases, and the interval between the two ends is 18 bases. Its CDR3 holds 15 amino acids, cysteine through phenylalanine. The kept DNA is CDR3 alone, 45 bases in frame from the first base. CDR1 and CDR2 are read off the germline V gene as MGHDK and SYGVNS.

Specimen: peripheral blood. This receptor was taken from a woman in her forties who had recovered from COVID-19. The chain is made from TRBV25-1 and TRBJ1-2; the D gene remains uncertain. CDR3 reads: CASSDPGTGLSGYTF. The bases read TGTGCCAGCAGTGATCCGGGCACCGGACTATCTGGCTACACCTTC.